This T cell receptor beta chain was captured in a study of shared clonotypes between healthy human individuals. Looking at the study overall: Used for every donor were three CD4 naive, three CD4 memory, two CD8 naive and one CD8 memory plate. Findings of the study overall: The sampled material consisted only of blood, and tissue repertoires are likely to differ.

Of note for this clone: Its specificity is unknown.

The DNA input per sorted-subset replicate PCR was roughly 180 ng, corresponding to around 30,000 T cell genomes. Profiled with immunoSEQ multiplex PCR; TCRdb holds only in-frame clones, not every one. Among roughly 2.6 million clones listed, over 85% were seen once. V dropped 6 bases and J dropped 0 bases, with 14 bases sitting between them. CDR1 SNHLY and CDR2 FYNNEI come from the germline V gene. This CDR3 is built from 16 residues. Sequencing was performed on naive CD4+ T cells sorted from blood. The subset here: CD45RA+ positively selected. This clonotype was obtained from a man between 18 and 29 years old in good health. This chain connects TRBV2 to TRBJ2-2, with a possible D match to TRBD1 (6 bases). The CDR3 spells CASRIQGFANTGELFF. The CDR3 nucleotides read TGTGCCAGCAGGATACAGGGCTTTGCGAACACCGGGGAGCTGTTTTTT.